This T cell receptor beta chain was sequenced in a study of molecular identifiers for immune sequencing clone quantification. Overall study context: In replicates, RNA from roughly 18,000 or 92,000 naive CD8 cells was split five ways, four sequenced.

Bulk TCR libraries were made with methods that had been previously described and with listed TCR primers. TCRdb fed the PCR reads into MiXCR, producing one record per CDR3 protein. The table lists a few hundred thousand distinct CDR3 sequences, over 20% of them singletons, with roughly 0.81% in the top ten. On this clonotype itself: Its specificity is unknown.

Whole-study results and caveats: Effector cells had over 97% of their molecules in clones above 20 RNA copies, while naive cells had under 1%. Identical barcode-sharing TCR molecules could lead to underestimated sizes for highly expanded clones.

Between the trimmed V and J ends, which lost 5 bases and 0 bases, there was a span of 13 bases. Germline-derived CDR1 and CDR2 are MDHEN and SYDVKM. The CDR3 is 16 amino acids. The V and J genes are TRBV28 and TRBJ2-2; unclear D gene. The sequence came from a human donor in good health. Some libraries in this study had Jurkat cell RNA spiked in. The sequencing sample was made of naive CD8+ T cells from blood, with Jurkat cell RNA spiked in. Described subset: FACS-sorted CD8+CD4-CCR7+CD45RA+ naive T cells. The DNA of the CDR3 is TGTGCCAGCAGTCCCTACCGGAAGGCGAACACCGGGGAGCTGTTTTTT. Protein product: CASSPYRKANTGELFF. The full variable domain, completed using reference TRBV28 and TRBJ2-2, is DVKVTQSSRYLVKRTGEKVFLECVQDMDHENMFWYRQDPGLGLRLIYFSYDVKMKEKGDIPEGYSVSREKKERFSLILESASTNQTSMYLCASSPYRKANTGELFFGEGSRLTVL.